These T cell receptor beta chains were read from a single sample in a study of shared clonotypes between healthy human individuals. This table comes from immunoSEQ multiplex PCR, and its TCRdb copy is limited to in-frame clones, with some not included. The sample yields about 1.1 million clones, 70% to 80% seen once. The sequencing sample was made of memory CD4+ T cells from PBMCs. Receptors were obtained from a man younger than 35 in good health. Some clones in this sample may be carry-over from other donors' samples. Each CDR3 is given with its conserved first and last residue. D genes are given only for firm matches. Only some rows state a clone size, as once, few, many or a class for expanded clones.

CDR3aa	CDR3nt	abundance	len	v_gene	j_gene	d_gene
CASSPPGHMNTEAFF	TGCGCCAGCAGCCCTCCGGGACACATGAACACTGAAGCTTTCTTT	few	15	TRBV4-1	TRBJ1-1	-
CAIRGQRNTGELFF	TGTGCCATCAGGGGACAGCGAAACACCGGGGAGCTGTTTTTT	-	14	TRBV10-3	TRBJ2-2	TRBD1
CASSLDRGGYGYTF	TGTGCCAGCAGCTTGGACAGGGGTGGCTATGGCTACACCTTC	-	14	TRBV4-2	TRBJ1-2	TRBD1
CASSGPQSYEQYF	TGTGCCAGCAGCGGCCCCCAATCCTACGAGCAGTACTTC	-	13	TRBV9	TRBJ2-7	-
CASSLSAQGARETQYF	TGTGCCAGCAGCTTAAGTGCACAGGGGGCAAGAGAGACCCAGTACTTC	-	16	TRBV7-9	TRBJ2-5	TRBD1
CASSQDPSTGYEQYF	TGCGCCAGCAGCCAAGATCCCTCGACAGGTTACGAGCAGTACTTC	few	15	TRBV4-3	TRBJ2-7	-
CASSRKLAGGPFEQFF	TGTGCCAGTAGTAGAAAACTAGCGGGAGGGCCTTTTGAGCAGTTCTTC	-	16	TRBV19	TRBJ2-1	TRBD2
CASSLVRAHEQYF	TGTGCCAGCAGCTTAGTCAGGGCCCACGAGCAGTACTTC	many	13	TRBV7-2	TRBJ2-7	-
CASSGTPYSYNEQFF	TGTGCCAGCAGCGGTACTCCTTACTCCTACAATGAGCAGTTCTTC	-	15	TRBV9	TRBJ2-1	-
CAWSLGRAKNIQYF	TGTGCCTGGAGTCTGGGGAGGGCCAAAAACATTCAGTACTTC	-	14	TRBV30	TRBJ2-4	-
CASSTTGRTNEQFF	TGTGCCAGCAGCACGACAGGGAGGACCAATGAGCAGTTCTTC	-	14	TRBV6-6	TRBJ2-1	-
CASSKAGGDYEQYF	TGTGCCAGCAGCAAAGCGGGAGGTGACTACGAGCAGTACTTC	-	14	TRBV25-1	TRBJ2-7	TRBD2
CASRGRLAGASGELFF	TGTGCCAGCAGGGGAAGACTAGCGGGAGCTTCCGGGGAGCTGTTTTTT	-	16	TRBV25-1	TRBJ2-2	TRBD2
CASSLEGANTIYF	TGCGCCAGCAGCTTGGAAGGAGCAAACACCATATATTTT	-	13	TRBV5-1	TRBJ1-3	-
CASSFGHGRFDGYTF	TGTGCCAGCAGTTTCGGTCACGGACGCTTCGATGGCTACACCTTC	-	15	TRBV28	TRBJ1-2	-
CASGFDDEQFF	TGCGCCAGCGGATTCGACGATGAGCAGTTCTTC	-	11	TRBV10-1	TRBJ2-1	-
CASAPTSGNQPQHF	TGTGCCTCAGCCCCGACTTCGGGTAATCAGCCCCAGCATTTT	-	14	TRBV9	TRBJ1-5	-
CASSTGVGGNQPQHF	TGTGCCAGCAGCACAGGGGTCGGAGGTAATCAGCCCCAGCATTTT	-	15	TRBV7-8	TRBJ1-5	TRBD1
CAWSDTGGGTEAFF	TGTGCCTGGAGTGATACAGGGGGTGGCACTGAAGCTTTCTTT	-	14	TRBV30	TRBJ1-1	TRBD1
CSIGHRSYEQYF	TGCAGCATAGGACACCGCTCCTACGAGCAGTACTTC	-	12	TRBV29-1	TRBJ2-7	-
CASSPDRGQGTQYF	TGTGCCAGCAGTCCCGACAGGGGCCAGGGGACCCAGTACTTC	-	14	TRBV7-3	TRBJ2-5	TRBD1
CASSEGSVNEQFF	TGTGCCAGCAGTGAAGGATCGGTCAATGAGCAGTTCTTC	-	13	TRBV2	TRBJ2-1	-
CASRTAQGTVKPQHF	TGTGCCAGCAGAACCGCTCAGGGTACGGTGAAGCCCCAGCATTTT	-	15	TRBV28	TRBJ1-5	-
CASSLDRGTEAFF	TGTGCCAGCAGCTTAGACAGGGGGACTGAAGCTTTCTTT	-	13	TRBV7-3	TRBJ1-1	TRBD1
CASSSLTKVPGQGAGSSGANVLTF	TGTGCCAGCAGTTCACTAACGAAAGTCCCGGGACAGGGGGCAGGGTCTTCTGGGGCCAACGTCCTGACTTTC	-	24	TRBV28	TRBJ2-6	TRBD1
CASSVDRPAYEQYF	TGTGCCAGCAGCGTAGATAGGCCGGCCTACGAGCAGTACTTC	-	14	TRBV9	TRBJ2-7	-
CSVRRQGPGETQYF	TGCAGCGTCCGAAGACAGGGCCCGGGGGAGACCCAGTACTTC	-	14	TRBV29-1	TRBJ2-5	TRBD1
CASSLTQGRYEQYF	TGTGCCAGCAGTTTAACCCAAGGCAGATACGAGCAGTACTTC	-	14	TRBV28	TRBJ2-7	-
CASSSGGGYEQYF	TGTGCCAGCAGCTCAGGAGGGGGCTACGAGCAGTACTTC	-	13	TRBV7-2	TRBJ2-7	-
CASSGWGSTVIEAFF	TGTGCCAGCAGTGGATGGGGCAGCACGGTGATTGAAGCTTTCTTT	-	15	TRBV6-5	TRBJ1-1	-
CASSFGGPDTQYF	TGTGCCAGCAGTTTTGGGGGCCCAGATACGCAGTATTTT	few	13	TRBV28	TRBJ2-3	-
CASSQEDRESDEQFF	TGCGCCAGCAGCCAAGAGGACAGGGAGAGCGATGAGCAGTTCTTC	-	15	TRBV4-3	TRBJ2-1	TRBD1
CASSAGTGGGEAFF	TGCGCCAGCAGCGCTGGGACAGGGGGTGGTGAAGCTTTCTTT	-	14	TRBV5-1	TRBJ1-1	TRBD1
CAISESGRANGEAFF	TGTGCCATCAGTGAGTCGGGCAGGGCGAACGGTGAAGCTTTCTTT	-	15	TRBV10-3	TRBJ1-1	-
CASSSQGRPQHF	TGCGCCAGCAGTTCCCAGGGGAGGCCCCAGCATTTT	few	12	TRBV10-2	TRBJ1-5	-
CASRRSGQGSWNVYEQYF	TGTGCCAGCAGAAGATCGGGACAGGGTTCTTGGAACGTCTACGAGCAGTACTTC	once	18	TRBV5-6	TRBJ2-7	TRBD1